The 11 T cell receptor beta chains below all came from one sample that was sequenced in a study of radiotherapy plus CTLA-4 blockade in lung cancer. Assay: immunoSEQ multiplex PCR; the TCRdb copy retains only in-frame clones and omits some. The data hold tens of thousands of clones, with approximately 76% observed a single time. This specimen consisted of peripheral blood, obtained from a patient treated with radiotherapy plus ipilimumab. These receptors came from a human donor with non-small cell lung cancer who had stable disease on radiotherapy plus ipilimumab.

The chain uses TRBV19 and TRBJ1-4; D gene ambiguous. V was cut by 10 bases and J by 7 bases, with 16 bases left in between. The CDR3 extends over 13 amino acids. Germline assignment: CDR1 LNHDA and CDR2 SQIVND (reference sequence). For the CDR3, the DNA is TGTGCCACCCAGTACCCTGAGGTTGAAAAACTGTTTTTT. Its protein is CATQYPEVEKLFF.

J is TRBJ1-6 and V is TRBV28; a possible D gene is TRBD1 (5 bases). The CDR3 contains 12 residues. V lost 7 bases to trimming and J lost 10 bases, with 11 bases between them. The germline gives CDR1 MDHEN, CDR2 SYDVKM. The CDR3 DNA sequence: TGTGCCAGCATAGGGGACGGGTCACCCCTCCACTTT. It translates to CASIGDGSPLHF.

The rearrangement joins TRBV7-7 to TRBJ2-3, with D unclear. CDR3 length: 14 amino acids. The germline V gene encodes CDR1 SSHAT and CDR2 FNYEAQ (reference sequence). The germline V and J ends were trimmed by 3 bases and 2 bases, with 9 bases remaining between them. The CDR3, as DNA: TGTGCCAGCAGCTTTTCCAGAGACACAGATACGCAGTATTTT. This gives the protein CASSFSRDTDTQYF.

The chain couples TRBV10-3 to TRBJ2-5; TRBD1 matches 7 bases. The CDR3 totals 13 residues. Per germline, CDR1 ENHRY and CDR2 SYGVKD. Trimming removed 8 bases from V and 1 base from J; junction bases left unmatched: 4. CDR3 nucleotide sequence: TGTGCCATCGGGTCAGGGGGCCAAGAGACCCAGTACTTC. The encoded protein is CAIGSGGQETQYF.

V gene TRBV23-1 combines with J gene TRBJ1-2; D ambiguous. TRBV23-1 is filed as an ORF, its function uncertain. Trimming removed 9 bases from V and 3 bases from J, with 32 bases in between. The CDR3 is 19 amino acids. The CDR3 coding sequence is TGCGCCAGTTTATCTTCTTTAGAGCCTGATCCGATACGGGACTATGGCTACACCTTC. Translation: CASLSSLEPDPIRDYGYTF.

J is TRBJ1-4 and V is TRBV18; the D is unclear. The V and J ends lost 2 bases and 7 bases respectively, with 8 bases between them. Germline CDR1 is KGHSH and CDR2 is LQKENI. The CDR3 spans 13 residues. CDR3 sequence (DNA): TGTGCCAGCTCACCATCCGACGGTGAAAAACTGTTTTTT. It encodes CASSPSDGEKLFF.

The V and J genes are TRBV2 and TRBJ1-3; possibly TRBD1 for D (6 bases). The CDR3 consists of 15 residues. Germline lookup yields CDR1 SNHLY and CDR2 FYNNEI. Trimming stripped 4 bases from V and 3 bases from J, with 13 bases between. The CDR3 region is CASSAGAQYGNTIYF. DNA for the CDR3: TGTGCCAGCAGTGCGGGGGCGCAGTATGGAAACACCATATATTTT.

The genes are TRBV11-2 and TRBJ1-3; TRBD1 is a possible D gene (5 bases). V lost 1 base to trimming and J lost 0 bases, with 10 bases between them. The CDR3 has 16 amino acids. From germline, CDR1 is SGHAT and CDR2 FQNNGV. DNA of the CDR3: TGTGCCAGCAGCTTAGTTCGCGGGGGCTCTGGAAACACCATATATTTT. Its translation: CASSLVRGGSGNTIYF.

The rearrangement uses TRBV5-6 and TRBJ1-5; perhaps TRBD1 as D (5 bases). In germline, CDR1 is SGHDT, CDR2 YYEEEE. Trimming cost V 1 base and J 2 bases, with 10 bases left between them. The CDR3 totals 15 residues. CDR3 sequence reads: CASSLQGVGNQPQHF. The DNA for the CDR3 is TGTGCCAGCAGCTTGCAAGGGGTTGGCAATCAGCCCCAGCATTTT.

V gene TRBV7-2 combines with J gene TRBJ2-7, with TRBD1 matching 11 bases. CDR3 length equals 17 residues. CDR1 is SGHTA, CDR2 FQGNSA, per germline. With 0 bases clipped from V and 0 bases from J, the junction kept 4 bases outside the gene matches. CDR3 in amino acids: CASSLAPGQGGSYEQYF. CDR3 bases: TGTGCCAGCAGCTTAGCCCCGGGACAGGGGGGCTCCTACGAGCAGTACTTC.

The V call is TRBV5-4, the J call TRBJ2-1; D unresolved. The CDR3 runs 15 residues. Looked up from germline, CDR1 is SGHNT and CDR2 is YYREEE (reference sequence). The germline V and J ends were trimmed by 6 bases and 3 bases, with 16 bases remaining between them. CDR3 region: CASTPPDRVYNEQFF. The CDR3 DNA is TGTGCCAGCACCCCCCCGGATCGGGTCTACAATGAGCAGTTCTTC.